Each of the 7 T cell receptor beta chains below was sequenced from the same sample in a study of shared clonotypes between healthy human individuals. This table comes from immunoSEQ multiplex PCR, and its TCRdb copy is limited to in-frame clones, with some not included. In the table there are 2 million to 2.5 million clones, 85% to 95% of which are singletons. Sequenced: naive CD4+ T cells from PBMCs. Subset here: CD45RA+ positively selected. The source is a young man in good health. Some clones in this sample may be carry-over from other donors' samples.

The rearrangement uses TRBV10-3 and TRBJ1-5; D unresolved. This CDR3 is built from 16 residues. Germline V gene data show CDR1 as ENHRY and CDR2 as SYGVKD. V shed 0 bases and J shed 3 bases, with 12 bases lying between them. DNA for the CDR3: TGTGCCATCAGTGAGTCGGTTACAGCCTACAATCAGCCCCAGCATTTT. Translated, it gives CAISESVTAYNQPQHF.

About this clone itself: At the DNA level, this CDR3 is encoded by other sequences in the same sample as well. The chain couples TRBV2 to TRBJ2-7, with D unclear. The CDR3 has 12 amino acids. Trimming removed 1 base at V and 3 bases at J, with 4 bases between. From germline, CDR1 is SNHLY and CDR2 FYNNEI. For the CDR3, the DNA is TGTGCCAGCAGTGAAGAGGGCTACGAGCAGTACTTC. Translating gives CASSEEGYEQYF. The full variable domain, in which reference TRBV2 and TRBJ2-7 provide the parts outside the CDR3, is EPEVTQTPSHQVTQMGQEVILRCVPISNHLYFYWYRQILGQKVEFLVSFYNNEISEKSEIFDDQFSVERPDGSNFTLKIRSTKLEDSAMYFCASSEEGYEQYFGPGTRLTVT.

J is TRBJ2-1 and V is TRBV27; D remains unclear. V was clipped by 7 bases and J by 5 bases, with 24 bases between them. The CDR3 loop spans 17 amino acids. Germline V CDR1 and CDR2: MNHEY, SMNVEV (reference sequence). The CDR3 nucleotides are TGTGCCAGCAACTCGATCAGGACCGACCGGCCCGACAATGAGCAGTTCTTC. Protein: CASNSIRTDRPDNEQFF.

CDR3 coding DNA: TGCAGCGTTACACTAGGGTGGGCTAGCGGGACCGAGACCCAGTACTTC. Encoded protein: CSVTLGWASGTETQYF. The chain is built from TRBV29-1 and TRBJ2-5; 9 bases line up with TRBD2. CDR1 and CDR2 from the germline V gene are SQVTM and ANQGSEA. V shed 5 bases, J shed 5 bases, and the junction held 15 bases outside the gene matches. The CDR3 covers 16 residues.

The genes are TRBV11-3 and TRBJ2-7; TRBD1 matches at 7 bases. The trim removed 4 bases at V and 4 bases at J, leaving 10 bases unmatched. This CDR3 spans 15 amino acids. Germline V gene lookup returns CDR1 SGHNT and CDR2 YENEEA. The CDR3 here is CASSWPLDRDYEQYF. The DNA for the CDR3 is TGTGCCAGCAGCTGGCCCCTAGACAGGGATTACGAGCAGTACTTC.

The chain has TRBV11-2 and TRBJ2-7; D is perhaps TRBD1 or TRBD2 (5 bases each). With 4 bases removed from V and 6 bases from J, the gap between germline ends came to 13 bases. This CDR3 contains 13 residues. Per the germline V gene, CDR1 is SGHAT and CDR2 is FQNNGV. The CDR3, as DNA: TGTGCCAGCAGCTACCGGCCGGGGCCCGAGCAGTACTTC. Its translation: CASSYRPGPEQYF.

J is TRBJ2-7 and V is TRBV5-1, with TRBD1 matching 9 bases. The CDR3 extends over 14 amino acids. V gave up 4 bases and J gave up 7 bases; unmatched junction bases: 9. Germline CDR1 reads SGHRS; CDR2 reads YFSETQ. Here the CDR3 reads CASSSRQGGQEQYF. The CDR3 coding sequence is TGCGCCAGCAGCAGTAGACAGGGGGGGCAGGAGCAGTACTTC.